One sample yielded the 20 T cell receptor beta chains listed below, sequenced in a study of vaccination and CD4 T cells after COVID-19. Their cognate antigens are unknown. As for treatment: roughly ten-day PBMC culture with coronavirus spike peptide pools or control peptides (ViraFEST assay). Sequencing of the DNA from cultured CD4+ T cells was carried out with the Oncomine TCR Beta short-read assay. TCRdb re-called the PCR reads with MiXCR, one entry per CDR3 protein. Among almost 15,000 distinct CDR3 sequences listed, around 74% were seen once. The specimen sequenced was CD4+ T cells from blood, cultured in vitro. These receptors came from a human donor who had recovered from COVID-19.

The chain couples TRBV7-2 to TRBJ1-1, with D perhaps matching TRBD1 (5 bases). The germline V and J ends were trimmed by 2 bases and 0 bases, with 7 bases remaining between them. This CDR3 contains 14 residues. The germline CDR1 and CDR2 sequences are SGHTA and FQGNSA. In DNA form, the CDR3 reads TGTGCCAGCAGCTTAAGGGGCTTGAACACTGAAGCTTTCTTT. It encodes CASSLRGLNTEAFF.

This chain connects TRBV5-1 to TRBJ2-2; D is possibly TRBD2 (6 bases). The germline gives CDR1 SGHRS, CDR2 YFSETQ. CDR3 length: 15 amino acids. The V end lost 6 bases, the J end lost 1 base, and 13 bases lay between the germline ends. The CDR3 DNA is TGCGCCAGCACCGGGGGAGGACTGAACACCGGGGAGCTGTTTTTT. It yields the protein CASTGGGLNTGELFF.

V gene TRBV24-1 combines with J gene TRBJ2-2; D is unclear. CDR3 length: 15 amino acids. From germline, CDR1 is KGHDR and CDR2 SFDVKD. The V gene lost 4 bases and the J gene lost 3 bases, with 11 bases spanning the gap. The CDR3 DNA sequence: TGTGCCACCAGTGACTTGGCGACTTACACCGGGGAGCTGTTTTTT. This codes for CATSDLATYTGELFF.

The chain employs TRBV27 and TRBJ1-2, with 8 bases identical to TRBD1. This CDR3 has 14 residues. CDR1 is MNHEY, CDR2 SMNVEV, per germline (reference sequence). V shed 6 bases, J shed 5 bases, and the junction held 8 bases outside the gene matches. The chain's CDR3 is CASRPGGMRYGYTF. The CDR3 bases are TGTGCCAGCAGGCCAGGGGGCATGAGGTATGGCTACACCTTC.

Only one count was recorded for this clonotype. The chain combines TRBV7-9 with TRBJ1-1, with TRBD1 as a possible D gene (6 bases). V dropped 4 bases and J dropped 5 bases, with 11 bases sitting between them. CDR3 length equals 13 residues. From germline, CDR1 is SEHNR and CDR2 FQNEAQ (reference sequence). CDR3 residues: CASSSGVWTEAFF. CDR3 sequence (DNA): TGTGCCAGCAGCTCAGGGGTGTGGACTGAAGCTTTCTTT.

This rearrangement joins TRBV11-3 to TRBJ1-1; 9 bases agree with TRBD1. This CDR3 contains 12 residues. With V trimmed by 5 bases and J by 10 bases, 5 bases remained unmatched. CDR1 and CDR2 from the germline V gene are SGHNT and YENEEA. CDR3 nucleotides: TGTGCCAGCAGCGTCGGACAGGGGCGAGCTTTCTTT. As protein: CASSVGQGRAFF.

The rearrangement joins TRBV28 to TRBJ2-7, with D possibly being TRBD1 (6 bases). The CDR3 runs to 14 residues. Trimming left V 4 bases short and J 4 bases short, with 14 bases between. CDR1 is MDHEN, CDR2 SYDVKM, per germline. The CDR3 here is CASSSSGTKYEQYF. Here the CDR3 DNA reads TGTGCCAGCAGTTCCTCCGGGACAAAATACGAGCAGTACTTC. The full variable domain, with the rest looked up from reference TRBV28 and TRBJ2-7, is DVKVTQSSRYLVKRTGEKVFLECVQDMDHENMFWYRQDPGLGLRLIYFSYDVKMKEKGDIPEGYSVSREKKERFSLILESASTNQTSMYLCASSSSGTKYEQYFGPGTRLTVT.

In this sample, this clonotype turned up once. The chain has TRBV7-2 and TRBJ1-5; possibly TRBD1 for D (5 bases). The germline V gene has CDR1 SGHTA and CDR2 FQGNSA. The CDR3 consists of 12 residues. V shed 5 bases and J shed 7 bases, with 9 bases lying between them. The CDR3 DNA follows: TGTGCCAGCAGCCTAGGACAACAGCCCCAGCATTTT. It encodes CASSLGQQPQHF. The full variable domain, completed using reference TRBV7-2 and TRBJ1-5, is GAGVSQSPSNKVTEKGKDVELRCDPISGHTALYWYRQSLGQGLEFLIYFQGNSAPDKSGLPSDRFSAERTGGSVSTLTIQRTQQEDSAVYLCASSLGQQPQHFGDGTRLSIL.

This clonotype was seen a single time. This chain connects TRBV27 to TRBJ2-5, with 7 nucleotides matching TRBD2. The CDR3 consists of 15 residues. CDR1 and CDR2 from the germline V gene are MNHEY and SMNVEV (reference sequence). V trimming: 5 bases; J trimming: 13 bases; junction bases outside the gene matches: 19. CDR3 DNA: TGTGCCAGCAGTCCCACCGGGAGGCTGCCCAACCACGGGTACTTC. Residues: CASSPTGRLPNHGYF.

The chain couples TRBV6-2 or TRBV6-3 to TRBJ1-1, with D tentatively TRBD1 (5 bases). The CDR3 contains 14 residues. V was cut by 7 bases and J by 0 bases, with 12 bases left in between. In germline, CDR1 is MNHEY, CDR2 SVGEGT. The CDR3 coding sequence is TGTGCCAGCAAGGCGGGACGGGTGAACACTGAAGCTTTCTTT. Protein product: CASKAGRVNTEAFF.

This rearrangement joins TRBV20-1 to TRBJ2-2; D possibly uses TRBD1 or TRBD2 (6 bases each). Germline values: CDR1 DFQATT, CDR2 SNEGSKA (reference sequence). Trimming took off 6 bases at V and 0 bases at J, with 14 bases between the two ends. The CDR3 has 15 amino acids. The CDR3 DNA reads TGCAGTGCCCGGGGGCGGGGCGCGAACACCGGGGAGCTGTTTTTT. The encoded protein is CSARGRGANTGELFF.

V usage is TRBV18 and J usage is TRBJ2-2; the D gene is possibly TRBD1 (6 bases). With 6 bases removed from V and 3 bases from J, the gap between germline ends came to 14 bases. The CDR3 totals 15 residues. In germline, CDR1 is KGHSH, CDR2 LQKENI. CDR3 nucleotide sequence: TGTGCCAGCTCCAGGGGACCCGCGGACACCGGGGAGCTGTTTTTT. Translating gives CASSRGPADTGELFF.

The gene calls are TRBV20-1 and TRBJ1-2; a weak D match, TRBD1 (6 bases). CDR1 is DFQATT and CDR2 is SNEGSKA in the germline V gene (reference sequence). Trimming removed 4 bases at V and 7 bases at J, with 16 bases between. CDR3 size: 13 residues. The CDR3 region is CSAKTEQGRGYTF. CDR3 DNA sequence: TGCAGTGCTAAAACCGAACAGGGACGTGGCTACACCTTC.

The chain combines TRBV9 with TRBJ2-1, with 9 bases identical to TRBD2. The junction had 5 bases not matched to a gene; V was cut back by 1 base and J by 6 bases. This CDR3 has 15 residues. Germline V gene lookup returns CDR1 SGDLS and CDR2 YYNGEE. CDR3 region: CASSVMREGLNEQFF. CDR3 in DNA: TGTGCCAGCAGCGTAATGCGGGAGGGCCTCAATGAGCAGTTCTTC.

The genes are TRBV15 and TRBJ2-4, with D possibly being TRBD2 (6 bases). The germline V gene encodes CDR1 LNHNV and CDR2 YYDKDF (reference sequence). The CDR3 consists of 16 residues. Trimming stripped 0 bases from V and 8 bases from J, with 17 bases between. The CDR3 bases are TGTGCCACCAGCAGAGATGACGTCGGGGGTCCCTACATTCAGTACTTC. Its protein is CATSRDDVGGPYIQYF. Full variable domain (missing parts from reference TRBV15 and TRBJ2-4): DAMVIQNPRYQVTQFGKPVTLSCSQTLNHNVMYWYQQKSSQAPKLLFHYYDKDFNNEADTPDNFQSRRPNTSFCFLDIRSPGLGDTAMYLCATSRDDVGGPYIQYFGAGTRLSVL.

This clonotype has only a few counts. The rearrangement joins TRBV7-2 to TRBJ1-5; D may be TRBD1 (6 bases). The CDR3 sequence is 14 residues long. The germline CDR1 and CDR2 sequences are SGHTA and FQGNSA. V was clipped by 1 base and J by 7 bases, with 11 bases between them. CDR3 region: CASSLVVGGQPQHF. The CDR3, as DNA: TGTGCCAGCAGCTTAGTTGTGGGGGGCCAGCCCCAGCATTTT.

V gene TRBV30 combines with J gene TRBJ1-2; TRBD1 is a possible D gene (6 bases). Between the trimmed V and J ends, which lost 0 bases and 4 bases, there was a span of 9 bases. This CDR3 spans 13 amino acids. Germline V lookup: CDR1 GTSNPN, CDR2 SVGIG (reference sequence). The CDR3 is CAWSVRTAYGYTF. CDR3 coding DNA: TGTGCCTGGAGTGTAAGGACAGCCTATGGCTACACCTTC.

In its sample, this clonotype was seen once. The V and J genes are TRBV27 and TRBJ1-1; tentative D call: TRBD1 (6 bases). Germline CDR1 and CDR2: MNHEY and SMNVEV (reference sequence). The CDR3 totals 15 residues. V was cut by 6 bases and J by 0 bases, with 14 bases left in between. The CDR3 reads CASRARTDMNTEAFF. DNA of the CDR3: TGTGCCAGCAGGGCTAGGACAGATATGAACACTGAAGCTTTCTTT.

In this sample, this clonotype turned up a few times. This chain links TRBV7-3 with TRBJ2-2; TRBD2 matches at 9 bases. CDR1 is SGHTA, CDR2 FQGTGA, per germline. J lost 5 bases, V lost 2 bases, and 6 bases had no gene match. The CDR3 has 16 amino acids. The CDR3 loop is CASSLDLAGRTGELFF. In DNA form, the CDR3 reads TGTGCCAGCAGCTTAGACCTAGCGGGAAGGACCGGGGAGCTGTTTTTT. The full variable domain, its missing parts supplied by reference TRBV7-3 and TRBJ2-2, is GAGVSQTPSNKVTEKGKYVELRCDPISGHTALYWYRQSLGQGPEFLIYFQGTGAADDSGLPNDRFFAVRPEGSVSTLKIQRTERGDSAVYLCASSLDLAGRTGELFFGEGSRLTVL.

The rearrangement uses TRBV20-1 and TRBJ1-1; D ambiguous. CDR1 and CDR2 from the germline V gene are DFQATT and SNEGSKA (reference sequence). Trimming left V 1 base short and J 2 bases short, with 11 bases between. CDR3 length: 14 amino acids. The CDR3 loop is CSARVTGPNTEAFF. The CDR3 coding sequence is TGCAGTGCTAGAGTGACGGGCCCCAACACTGAAGCTTTCTTT.